The present T cell receptor (beta chain) was sequenced within a study of T cells after yellow fever vaccination. Study at large: Fractions of limited cellularity were prepared by means of SMART-Seq v4 Ultra Low Input.

TCRdb analysed the 5' RACE reads with MiXCR anew, one entry per CDR3 protein. The data show some 390,000 distinct CDR3 sequences, about 17% seen once. In regard to this clonotype: Its specificity is unknown.

Points from the study as a whole: A faster peak, day 5 versus 15, was reached by the weaker secondary response. Sorted repertoires could include abundant contaminating clonotypes from bulk cells.

Between the trimmed V and J ends, which lost 7 bases and 3 bases, there was a span of 13 bases. Per germline, CDR1 SGHRS and CDR2 YFSETQ. The CDR3 has 14 residues. The receptor comes from a man aged 18 to 29 who received the YFV17D yellow fever vaccine. This material consisted of PBMCs, taken before the yellow fever booster vaccination. The chain links TRBV5-1 to TRBJ2-2; D may correspond to TRBD1 or TRBD2 (5 bases each). CDR3: CASGGRTYTGELFF. The DNA of the CDR3 is TGCGCCAGCGGGGGACGGACTTACACCGGGGAGCTGTTTTTT.